These T cell receptor beta chains were read from a single sample in a study of blood T cell repertoires in COVID-19. Measured with immunoSEQ multiplex PCR; TCRdb has only the in-frame clones, and not every one. The repertoire has tens of thousands of clones, more than 85% of them found once; the top ten carry roughly 3%. Sequencing input: PBMCs or T cells enriched from blood (not recorded which). The origin of the receptors is a woman in her forties or fifties who had recovered from COVID-19. The CDR3 runs from the conserved cysteine through the conserved F or W. Each record gives: J gene, clone size, D gene, V gene, CDR3 protein, CDR3 DNA. D genes are given only for firm matches. Not every row has a clone size; where given, it reads once, few, many or a size class.

j_gene: TRBJ1-1
abundance: .
d_gene: .
v_gene: TRBV18
CDR3aa: CASSPNADSYTEAFF
CDR3nt: TGTGCCAGCTCACCAAACGCCGACAGCTACACTGAAGCTTTCTTT

j_gene: TRBJ1-4
abundance: few
d_gene: .
v_gene: TRBV27
CDR3aa: CASSPGGVGGEKLFF
CDR3nt: TGTGCCAGCAGTCCCGGAGGGGTGGGCGGCGAAAAACTGTTTTTT

j_gene: TRBJ2-5
abundance: .
d_gene: .
v_gene: TRBV2
CDR3aa: CASRREGETQYF
CDR3nt: TGTGCCAGCAGGAGGGAAGGGGAGACCCAGTACTTC

j_gene: TRBJ1-1
abundance: .
d_gene: .
v_gene: TRBV19
CDR3aa: CASSKTGIRSEAFF
CDR3nt: TGTGCCAGTAGTAAAACAGGTATCCGGTCTGAAGCTTTCTTT

j_gene: TRBJ2-1
abundance: .
d_gene: .
v_gene: TRBV5-8
CDR3aa: CASSRLPATYNEQFF
CDR3nt: TGTGCCAGCAGCCGACTACCCGCTACCTACAATGAGCAGTTCTTC

j_gene: TRBJ2-5
abundance: .
d_gene: .
v_gene: TRBV7-2
CDR3aa: CASSLGAGERGTQYF
CDR3nt: TGTGCCAGCAGCTTAGGGGCAGGGGAGCGGGGGACCCAGTACTTC

j_gene: TRBJ1-2
abundance: few
d_gene: .
v_gene: TRBV7-2
CDR3aa: CASSRLREGGYTF
CDR3nt: TGTGCCAGCAGCCGTCTCAGGGAGGGCGGCTACACCTTC

j_gene: TRBJ2-5
abundance: .
d_gene: TRBD1
v_gene: TRBV7-2
CDR3aa: CASSLAADRKETQYF
CDR3nt: TGTGCCAGCAGCTTAGCGGCGGACAGGAAAGAGACCCAGTACTTC

j_gene: TRBJ2-5
abundance: .
d_gene: .
v_gene: TRBV6-2/TRBV6-3
CDR3aa: CASSSRGGQETQYF
CDR3nt: TGTGCCAGCAGTTCAAGGGGGGGCCAAGAGACCCAGTACTTC

j_gene: TRBJ2-6
abundance: .
d_gene: .
v_gene: TRBV11-3
CDR3aa: CASRPQQGEAGANVLTF
CDR3nt: TGTGCCAGCAGACCACAACAGGGAGAGGCTGGGGCCAACGTCCTGACTTTC

j_gene: TRBJ1-1
abundance: .
d_gene: .
v_gene: TRBV7-2
CDR3aa: CASSSSRVRSEAFF
CDR3nt: TGTGCCAGCAGCTCCTCCAGGGTGCGGTCTGAAGCTTTCTTT

j_gene: TRBJ1-1
abundance: .
d_gene: .
v_gene: TRBV7-5
CDR3aa: CARTWIPTDSINLMNTEAFF
CDR3nt: TGTGCCAGAACTTGGATACCCACGGACAGCATAAACCTCATGAACACTGAAGCTTTCTTT

j_gene: TRBJ2-1
abundance: .
d_gene: .
v_gene: TRBV19
CDR3aa: CASGSGTGLNEQFF
CDR3nt: TGTGCCAGTGGCAGCGGGACAGGTCTAAATGAGCAGTTCTTC

j_gene: TRBJ2-3
abundance: .
d_gene: TRBD2
v_gene: TRBV5-5
CDR3aa: CASSAYGTRTDTQYF
CDR3nt: TGTGCCAGCAGCGCCTATGGGACTAGGACAGATACGCAGTATTTT

j_gene: TRBJ2-3
abundance: few
d_gene: .
v_gene: TRBV7-2
CDR3aa: CASEATALPTDTQYF
CDR3nt: TGTGCCAGCGAAGCGACAGCTCTGCCCACAGATACGCAGTATTTT

j_gene: TRBJ2-5
abundance: .
d_gene: .
v_gene: TRBV12-5
CDR3aa: CASGLVLGGEETQYF
CDR3nt: TGTGCTAGTGGTTTGGTACTTGGAGGGGAGGAGACCCAGTACTTC

j_gene: TRBJ1-5
abundance: .
d_gene: TRBD1
v_gene: TRBV19
CDR3aa: CASSIRDRNQPQHF
CDR3nt: TGTGCCAGTAGTATCCGGGACAGGAATCAGCCCCAGCATTTT

j_gene: TRBJ1-5
abundance: .
d_gene: TRBD1
v_gene: TRBV7-2
CDR3aa: CASSLTGTGGGNQPQHF
CDR3nt: TGTGCCAGCAGCTTAACCGGGACAGGGGGCGGCAATCAGCCCCAGCATTTT

j_gene: TRBJ1-2
abundance: .
d_gene: .
v_gene: TRBV7-8
CDR3aa: CASSPRGSPNYGYTF
CDR3nt: TGTGCCAGCAGTCCGAGGGGGTCCCCTAACTATGGCTACACCTTC

j_gene: TRBJ2-3
abundance: .
d_gene: TRBD2
v_gene: TRBV5-4
CDR3aa: CASSSYLAGGTDTQYF
CDR3nt: TGTGCCAGCAGCTCGTACCTAGCGGGGGGAACAGATACGCAGTATTTT

j_gene: TRBJ1-1
abundance: .
d_gene: .
v_gene: TRBV6-6
CDR3aa: CASSPIPRTMMNTEAFF
CDR3nt: TGTGCCAGCAGTCCCATCCCGCGGACAATGATGAACACTGAAGCTTTCTTT

j_gene: TRBJ2-1
abundance: .
d_gene: TRBD1
v_gene: TRBV6-6
CDR3aa: CASSSRDRNPQSGSYNEQFF
CDR3nt: TGTGCCAGCAGCTCCAGGGACAGGAACCCCCAATCGGGCTCCTACAATGAGCAGTTCTTC